This TCR beta chain was obtained from a study of blood T cell repertoires in COVID-19. Study background: The United States, Italy and Spain provided the acute and convalescent COVID-19 samples. PBMCs, B-cell-depleted T cells, or T cells were the source of the cDNA or gDNA that made up the material.

Participant-given clinical history determined each cohort assignment. This table comes from immunoSEQ multiplex PCR, and its TCRdb copy is limited to in-frame clones, with some not included. This table has under 200,000 clones, over 75% appearing once. Per the germline V gene, CDR1 is SGHTA and CDR2 is FQGNSA. CDR3 length: 15 residues. Unmatched junction bases numbered 5, after V lost 5 bases and J lost 2 bases. The sequence derives from a man aged 45 to 65 who had recovered from COVID-19. The source material was PBMCs or T cells enriched from blood (not recorded which). The chain recombines TRBV7-2 with TRBJ1-5, with 8 nucleotides matching TRBD1. CDR3 loop: CASSPYRGGNQPQHF. The CDR3 nucleotides read TGTGCCAGCAGCCCGTACAGGGGGGGCAATCAGCCCCAGCATTTT.